This entry features one T cell receptor beta chain sequence. Its cognate antigen is unknown. This PCR relied on a set of 60 Vbeta primers and 13 Jbeta primers. TCRdb keeps only in-frame clones here, not all; method: immunoSEQ multiplex PCR. The sample includes over 150,000 clones, 55% to 80% of them seen just once. The data stem from a study of cytomegalovirus exposure and HLA in healthy donors. Whole-study findings and limits: In most subjects, TCR beta sequences reportedly gave accurate predictions of HLA-A and HLA-B alleles.

The ends were cut back, 1 base at V and 4 bases at J, with 5 bases in the middle. The CDR3 runs 11 residues. Per germline, CDR1 GTSNPN and CDR2 SVGIG (reference sequence). Sequenced sample: PBMCs. This chain joins TRBV30 and TRBJ2-7; a possible D gene is TRBD1 (5 bases). The source is a woman under 30 in good health and CMV-seropositive. The CDR3 DNA reads TGTGCCTGGAGTGGACAGTACGAGCAGTACTTC. This gives the protein CAWSGQYEQYF. Full variable domain (rest looked up from reference TRBV30 and TRBJ2-7): SQTIHQWPATLVQPVGSPLSLECTVEGTSNPNLYWYRQAAGRGLQLLFYSVGIGQISSEVPQNLSASRPQDRQFILSSKKLLLSDSGFYLCAWSGQYEQYFGPGTRLTVT.